This paragraph covers one TCR beta chain sequence. The T cells that were sequenced for TCR beta were CD8+ and CD4+ cells from blood. These data come from a study of CD8 T cells in Susac syndrome. An amount of RNA that ranged from roughly 0.45 to 1 ug was reverse transcribed with random hexamers. Multiplex PCR with immunoSEQ amplified the TCR beta CDR3 across 54 Vbeta and 13 Jbeta. MiXCR, applied by TCRdb to the immunoSEQ multiplex PCR reads, yields one record per CDR3 protein. This table has some 100,000 distinct CDR3 sequences, around 93% appearing once. Trimming took 8 bases from V and 7 from J, leaving 24 bases between them. The CDR3 is 16 amino acids. Germline V gives CDR1 MNHNY, CDR2 SVGAGI (reference sequence).

The chain joins TRBV6-6 to TRBJ2-1, with D possibly TRBD2 on 7 matching bases. This sequence originates from a human donor in good health. The source material was CD8+ T cells from PBMCs. The CDR3 DNA reads TGTGCCAGCCGGTTGGGGGGGGCTTCTCGTTATAATGAGCAGTTCTTC. Residues: CASRLGGASRYNEQFF.